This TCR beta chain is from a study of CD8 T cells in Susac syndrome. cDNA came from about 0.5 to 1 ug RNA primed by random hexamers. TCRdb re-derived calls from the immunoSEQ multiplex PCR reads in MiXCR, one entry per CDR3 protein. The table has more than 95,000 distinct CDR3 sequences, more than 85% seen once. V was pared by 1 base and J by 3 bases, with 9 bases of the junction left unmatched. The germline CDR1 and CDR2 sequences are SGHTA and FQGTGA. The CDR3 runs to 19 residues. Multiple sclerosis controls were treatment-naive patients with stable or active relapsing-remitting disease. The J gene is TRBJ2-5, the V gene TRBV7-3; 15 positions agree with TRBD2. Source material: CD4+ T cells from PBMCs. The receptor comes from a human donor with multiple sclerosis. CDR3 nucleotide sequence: TGTGCCAGCAGCTTAAGGGGACTAGCGGGGGGAAGAAGTAAAGAGACCCAGTACTTC. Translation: CASSLRGLAGGRSKETQYF.